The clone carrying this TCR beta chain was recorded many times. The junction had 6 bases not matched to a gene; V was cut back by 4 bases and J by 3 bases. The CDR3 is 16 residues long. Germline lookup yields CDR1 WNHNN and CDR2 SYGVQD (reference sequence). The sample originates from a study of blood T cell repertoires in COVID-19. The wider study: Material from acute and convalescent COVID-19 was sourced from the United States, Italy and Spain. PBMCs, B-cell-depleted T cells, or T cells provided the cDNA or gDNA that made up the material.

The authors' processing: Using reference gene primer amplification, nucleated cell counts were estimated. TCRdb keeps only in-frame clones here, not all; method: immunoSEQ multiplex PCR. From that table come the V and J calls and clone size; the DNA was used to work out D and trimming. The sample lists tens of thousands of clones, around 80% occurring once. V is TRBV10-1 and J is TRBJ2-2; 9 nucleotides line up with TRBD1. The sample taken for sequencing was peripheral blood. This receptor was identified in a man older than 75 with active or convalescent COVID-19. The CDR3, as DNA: TGCGCCAGCAGTGTGCGGGACAGGGCCCACACCGGGGAGCTGTTTTTT. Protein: CASSVRDRAHTGELFF.